This T cell receptor beta chain emerged from a study of vaccination effects on CD4 cells after COVID-19. Findings and caveats of the study: Long after vaccination, the clones induced by infection and by vaccine shrank markedly in size.

In the ViraFEST assay, antigen-specific CD4+ clonotypes were identified by expansion after peptide-pool stimulation. Scientists isolated CD4+ T cells after an approximately ten-day culture period ended. None of the vaccinated had previously contracted SARS-CoV-2, and their nucleocapsid antibodies tested negative. After about 2 million PBMC were placed in each well, they were cultured with approximately 9.4 IU/ml IL-2 and about 10 ug/ml peptides. Days 3 and 7 saw half the medium replaced with IL-2 medium. Notes on this clone: Its specificity is unknown.

Germline loops: CDR1 SGHVS, CDR2 FNYEAQ. V lost 3 bases and J 3 bases, leaving 12 bases between the germline ends. The CDR3 has 14 amino acids. TCRdb keeps only in-frame clones here, not all; method: immunoSEQ multiplex PCR. The sample lists tens of thousands of clones, roughly 74% occurring once. V is TRBV7-6 and J is TRBJ2-7, with D tentatively TRBD1 or TRBD2 (5 bases each). Sequencing used CD4+ T cells from PBMCs cultured with HCoV-NL63 spike peptides, obtained before COVID-19 vaccination. This clonotype was obtained from a human donor who received a COVID-19 vaccine. CDR3 in DNA: TGTGCCAGCAGCTTGGGGGTGGCCGACTACGAGCAGTACGTC. This gives the protein CASSLGVADYEQYV.